These T cell receptor beta chains were read from a single sample in a study of T-cell reconstitution after alpha-beta-depleted transplantation in children. In TCRdb, the PCR reads were re-called with MiXCR into one record per CDR3 protein. Counted here are approximately 230,000 distinct CDR3 sequences, roughly 23% occurring once; the ten biggest clones make up 2% to 3%. The sequencing here drew on PBMCs, taken before TCRalphabeta/CD19-depleted stem cell transplant. These receptors came from a girl aged 2 to 9 with Fanconi anemia, due to receive a stem cell transplant. The CDR3 runs from the conserved cysteine through the conserved F or W. The order of the fields is CDR3 protein, CDR3 DNA, D gene, clone size, J gene, V gene. A D gene is named only where the DNA matches it firmly. Size tells how often a clone was seen (once, few, many) or the class of an expanded clone, and some rows leave it out.

CDR3aa: CASSFSRTGGYNEQFF
CDR3nt: TGTGCCAGCAGTTTCTCCCGGACAGGGGGCTACAATGAGCAGTTCTTC
d_gene: TRBD1
abundance: once
j_gene: TRBJ2-1
v_gene: TRBV28

CDR3aa: CASSRDRVDNEQFF
CDR3nt: TGTGCCAGCTCGAGGGACAGGGTGGATAATGAGCAGTTCTTC
d_gene: TRBD1
abundance: NA
j_gene: TRBJ2-1
v_gene: TRBV18

CDR3aa: CSASVGGPWETQYF
CDR3nt: TGCAGTGCTAGTGTGGGGGGGCCTTGGGAGACCCAGTACTTC
d_gene: NA
abundance: NA
j_gene: TRBJ2-5
v_gene: TRBV20-1

CDR3aa: CSVDKAFQGTQYF
CDR3nt: TGCAGCGTTGATAAGGCCTTCCAGGGGACCCAGTACTTC
d_gene: NA
abundance: many
j_gene: TRBJ2-5
v_gene: TRBV29-1

CDR3aa: CSVTTGRGYTF
CDR3nt: TGCAGCGTGACGACAGGGCGAGGCTACACCTTC
d_gene: TRBD1
abundance: NA
j_gene: TRBJ1-2
v_gene: TRBV29-1

CDR3aa: CSARRAEQYF
CDR3nt: TGCAGTGCCCGTCGTGCCGAGCAGTACTTC
d_gene: NA
abundance: few
j_gene: TRBJ2-7
v_gene: TRBV20-1

CDR3aa: CAIDRGQDTGELFF
CDR3nt: TGTGCCATCGATCGAGGGCAGGACACCGGGGAGCTGTTTTTT
d_gene: NA
abundance: many
j_gene: TRBJ2-2
v_gene: TRBV10-3

CDR3aa: CSVGQVGETQYF
CDR3nt: TGCAGCGTTGGCCAGGTTGGAGAGACCCAGTACTTC
d_gene: NA
abundance: many
j_gene: TRBJ2-5
v_gene: TRBV29-1

CDR3aa: CASRERGYTDTQYF
CDR3nt: TGTGCCAGCAGGGAGCGGGGATACACAGATACGCAGTATTTT
d_gene: TRBD2
abundance: many
j_gene: TRBJ2-3
v_gene: TRBV27

CDR3aa: CSALAALQETQYF
CDR3nt: TGCAGTGCTCTAGCGGCTCTACAAGAGACCCAGTACTTC
d_gene: TRBD2
abundance: many
j_gene: TRBJ2-5
v_gene: TRBV20-1

CDR3aa: CASSLERGDNEQFF
CDR3nt: TGTGCCAGCAGTTTAGAAAGGGGGGACAATGAGCAGTTCTTC
d_gene: NA
abundance: NA
j_gene: TRBJ2-1
v_gene: TRBV12-3/TRBV12-4

CDR3aa: CASSWGLAGYNEQFF
CDR3nt: TGTGCCAGCAGCTGGGGACTAGCGGGATACAATGAGCAGTTCTTC
d_gene: TRBD2
abundance: NA
j_gene: TRBJ2-1
v_gene: TRBV11-2

CDR3aa: CASSPPTTNEKLFF
CDR3nt: TGTGCCAGCTCACCACCTACGACTAATGAAAAACTGTTTTTT
d_gene: NA
abundance: few
j_gene: TRBJ1-4
v_gene: TRBV18

CDR3aa: CASRAGTGYEQYF
CDR3nt: TGTGCCAGCAGGGCCGGGACAGGCTACGAGCAGTACTTC
d_gene: TRBD1
abundance: many
j_gene: TRBJ2-7
v_gene: TRBV12-3/TRBV12-4

CDR3aa: CSARTSGNTGELFF
CDR3nt: TGCAGTGCTCGGACTAGCGGGAACACCGGGGAGCTGTTTTTT
d_gene: TRBD2
abundance: few
j_gene: TRBJ2-2
v_gene: TRBV20-1

CDR3aa: CSARPIGGAQRYGYTF
CDR3nt: TGCAGTGCTAGACCCATTGGTGGGGCACAGCGGTATGGCTACACCTTC
d_gene: NA
abundance: few
j_gene: TRBJ1-2
v_gene: TRBV20-1

CDR3aa: CSARDGGGEYNEQFF
CDR3nt: TGCAGTGCTAGAGATGGTGGGGGCGAGTACAATGAGCAGTTCTTC
d_gene: NA
abundance: many
j_gene: TRBJ2-1
v_gene: TRBV20-1

CDR3aa: CSATRDRGYEQYF
CDR3nt: TGCAGTGCCACTCGGGACAGGGGCTACGAGCAGTACTTC
d_gene: TRBD1
abundance: NA
j_gene: TRBJ2-7
v_gene: TRBV20-1

CDR3aa: CSVVPANRENTGELFF
CDR3nt: TGCAGCGTAGTACCGGCCAACAGGGAGAACACCGGGGAGCTGTTTTTT
d_gene: NA
abundance: many
j_gene: TRBJ2-2
v_gene: TRBV29-1

CDR3aa: CASSLATGDPYEQYF
CDR3nt: TGTGCCAGCAGCCTAGCTACAGGGGACCCCTACGAGCAGTACTTC
d_gene: TRBD1
abundance: NA
j_gene: TRBJ2-7
v_gene: TRBV12-3/TRBV12-4

CDR3aa: CASSGGVGTGIYEQYF
CDR3nt: TGTGCCAGCAGCGGAGGAGTTGGGACAGGGATATACGAGCAGTACTTC
d_gene: TRBD1
abundance: few
j_gene: TRBJ2-7
v_gene: TRBV7-9

CDR3aa: CASSLTKLLGQSYEQYF
CDR3nt: TGCGCCAGCAGCTTGACGAAACTTCTGGGACAGTCCTACGAGCAGTACTTC
d_gene: TRBD1
abundance: many
j_gene: TRBJ2-7
v_gene: TRBV5-1

CDR3aa: CATSSSGANVLTF
CDR3nt: TGTGCCACCTCTAGCTCTGGGGCCAACGTCCTGACTTTC
d_gene: NA
abundance: once
j_gene: TRBJ2-6
v_gene: TRBV7-9

CDR3aa: CASSLLNTEAFF
CDR3nt: TGTGCCAGCAGTCTCCTTAACACTGAAGCTTTCTTT
d_gene: NA
abundance: many
j_gene: TRBJ1-1
v_gene: TRBV12-3/TRBV12-4

CDR3aa: CSARDLVTGGMNTEAFF
CDR3nt: TGCAGTGCTAGAGATTTAGTGACAGGCGGCATGAACACTGAAGCTTTCTTT
d_gene: NA
abundance: many
j_gene: TRBJ1-1
v_gene: TRBV20-1

CDR3aa: CASSFLGGGLDTQYF
CDR3nt: TGTGCCAGCAGTTTCCTCGGGGGGGGTTTAGATACGCAGTATTTT
d_gene: TRBD2
abundance: many
j_gene: TRBJ2-3
v_gene: TRBV6-5

CDR3aa: CASSSISSPETQYF
CDR3nt: TGTGCCAGCAGTTCCATCTCGAGCCCTGAGACCCAGTACTTC
d_gene: NA
abundance: NA
j_gene: TRBJ2-5
v_gene: TRBV6-5

CDR3aa: CASSRETGGGDTQYF
CDR3nt: TGTGCCAGCAGCCGCGAGACAGGGGGCGGAGATACGCAGTATTTT
d_gene: TRBD1
abundance: NA
j_gene: TRBJ2-3
v_gene: TRBV6-2/TRBV6-3

CDR3aa: CSVVSGPSYEQYF
CDR3nt: TGCAGCGTTGTAAGCGGCCCGTCCTACGAGCAGTACTTC
d_gene: NA
abundance: many
j_gene: TRBJ2-7
v_gene: TRBV29-1

CDR3aa: CASSLGLGQGLVNEQFF
CDR3nt: TGTGCCAGCAGCTTAGGCCTGGGACAGGGTCTTGTCAATGAGCAGTTCTTC
d_gene: TRBD1
abundance: few
j_gene: TRBJ2-1
v_gene: TRBV7-8

CDR3aa: CSASGVLAGALYNEQFF
CDR3nt: TGCAGCGCCAGCGGTGTACTAGCGGGGGCCCTCTACAATGAGCAGTTCTTC
d_gene: TRBD2
abundance: many
j_gene: TRBJ2-1
v_gene: TRBV29-1

CDR3aa: CSAGTVTNYGYTF
CDR3nt: TGCAGCGCTGGGACAGTCACTAACTATGGCTACACCTTC
d_gene: TRBD1
abundance: few
j_gene: TRBJ1-2
v_gene: TRBV29-1

CDR3aa: CASSLTSETQYF
CDR3nt: TGTGCCAGCAGCTTGACCTCAGAGACCCAGTACTTC
d_gene: NA
abundance: many
j_gene: TRBJ2-5
v_gene: TRBV5-5

CDR3aa: CSARLTTYNSPLHF
CDR3nt: TGCAGTGCTAGATTGACAACCTATAATTCACCCCTCCACTTT
d_gene: NA
abundance: few
j_gene: TRBJ1-6
v_gene: TRBV20-1

CDR3aa: CASSYRGSNQPQHF
CDR3nt: TGTGCCAGCAGTTACAGGGGTTCCAATCAGCCCCAGCATTTT
d_gene: NA
abundance: NA
j_gene: TRBJ1-5
v_gene: TRBV6-5

CDR3aa: CASSEGAYNEQFF
CDR3nt: TGTGCCAGCAGTGAAGGGGCCTACAATGAGCAGTTCTTC
d_gene: NA
abundance: many
j_gene: TRBJ2-1
v_gene: TRBV2

CDR3aa: CASSPFTSGLRDTGELFF
CDR3nt: TGTGCCAGCTCACCATTCACTAGCGGCTTAAGGGACACCGGGGAGCTGTTTTTT
d_gene: TRBD2
abundance: few
j_gene: TRBJ2-2
v_gene: TRBV18

CDR3aa: CASSLYRSTGELFF
CDR3nt: TGTGCCAGCAGCTTATACAGGAGCACCGGGGAGCTGTTTTTT
d_gene: NA
abundance: many
j_gene: TRBJ2-2
v_gene: TRBV7-2

CDR3aa: CSAVQGPYEQYF
CDR3nt: TGCAGCGCTGTGCAGGGCCCCTACGAGCAGTACTTC
d_gene: NA
abundance: many
j_gene: TRBJ2-7
v_gene: TRBV29-1

CDR3aa: CSARDGGTYNEQFF
CDR3nt: TGCAGTGCTAGAGATGGGGGGACCTACAATGAGCAGTTCTTC
d_gene: NA
abundance: many
j_gene: TRBJ2-1
v_gene: TRBV20-1

CDR3aa: CSARVVGLPPVYEQYF
CDR3nt: TGCAGTGCTAGAGTGGTGGGACTGCCGCCCGTCTACGAGCAGTACTTC
d_gene: NA
abundance: few
j_gene: TRBJ2-7
v_gene: TRBV20-1

CDR3aa: CASNVQGHNGYTF
CDR3nt: TGTGCCAGCAACGTACAGGGTCACAATGGCTACACCTTC
d_gene: NA
abundance: once
j_gene: TRBJ1-2
v_gene: TRBV12-3/TRBV12-4

CDR3aa: CASSLGMNYGYTF
CDR3nt: TGTGCCAGCAGCTTAGGGATGAACTATGGCTACACCTTC
d_gene: NA
abundance: few
j_gene: TRBJ1-2
v_gene: TRBV7-2

CDR3aa: CASSVLGEGTDTQYF
CDR3nt: TGTGCCAGCAGTGTATTGGGGGAGGGCACAGATACGCAGTATTTT
d_gene: NA
abundance: NA
j_gene: TRBJ2-3
v_gene: TRBV12-3/TRBV12-4

CDR3aa: CASSPREKTGELFF
CDR3nt: TGTGCCAGCAGTCCCCGGGAAAAAACCGGGGAGCTGTTTTTT
d_gene: NA
abundance: few
j_gene: TRBJ2-2
v_gene: TRBV12-3/TRBV12-4

CDR3aa: CSVSRGQNTEAFF
CDR3nt: TGCAGCGTGAGCAGGGGGCAGAACACTGAAGCTTTCTTT
d_gene: TRBD1
abundance: few
j_gene: TRBJ1-1
v_gene: TRBV29-1

CDR3aa: CSASKLRPYEQYF
CDR3nt: TGCAGTGCTAGTAAACTACGCCCCTACGAGCAGTACTTC
d_gene: NA
abundance: many
j_gene: TRBJ2-7
v_gene: TRBV20-1

CDR3aa: CAISPGQGYNEQFF
CDR3nt: TGTGCCATCAGTCCGGGACAAGGGTACAATGAGCAGTTCTTC
d_gene: NA
abundance: many
j_gene: TRBJ2-1
v_gene: TRBV10-3

CDR3aa: CASSPLDGSGELFF
CDR3nt: TGTGCCAGCTCACCACTAGATGGAAGCGGGGAGCTGTTTTTT
d_gene: NA
abundance: many
j_gene: TRBJ2-2
v_gene: TRBV18

CDR3aa: CASSVPKINEQFF
CDR3nt: TGCGCCAGCAGCGTCCCAAAGATCAATGAGCAGTTCTTC
d_gene: NA
abundance: NA
j_gene: TRBJ2-1
v_gene: TRBV5-1

CDR3aa: CASSSSPEQYF
CDR3nt: TGTGCCAGCAGTTCCAGCCCCGAGCAGTACTTC
d_gene: NA
abundance: many
j_gene: TRBJ2-7
v_gene: TRBV12-3/TRBV12-4